This T cell receptor (beta chain) was found in a study of T cell responses to AZD1222 COVID-19 vaccine. Overall study findings and caveats: Researchers report vaccine-associated CD4 TCRs spanning spike, with dominance at 160-218 and 743-854. Regions left unmutated in variants are reportedly the target of nearly half of spike-specific TCRs.

The V and J ends lost 4 bases and 1 base, in that order; junction bases with no gene match: 4. The CDR3 extends over 15 amino acids. Germline CDR1 is LGHDT and CDR2 is YNNKEL (reference sequence). The method was immunoSEQ multiplex PCR; TCRdb's version includes in-frame clones alone and lacks a portion of them. Here the sample spans 250,000 to 300,000 clones, 85% to 95% being singletons. The count of this clone is one. Its antigen remains unknown. This chain uses TRBV3-1 (or the pseudogene TRBV3-2) with TRBJ2-5; 9 bases fit TRBD2. The source material was peripheral blood, sampled 28 days after the second AZD1222 dose. The TCR sequence derives from an adult who received the AZD1222 COVID-19 vaccine. CDR3 bases: TGTGCCAGCAGCCCTTCGCGGGGGGGCCAAGAGACCCAGTACTTC. Residues: CASSPSRGGQETQYF.